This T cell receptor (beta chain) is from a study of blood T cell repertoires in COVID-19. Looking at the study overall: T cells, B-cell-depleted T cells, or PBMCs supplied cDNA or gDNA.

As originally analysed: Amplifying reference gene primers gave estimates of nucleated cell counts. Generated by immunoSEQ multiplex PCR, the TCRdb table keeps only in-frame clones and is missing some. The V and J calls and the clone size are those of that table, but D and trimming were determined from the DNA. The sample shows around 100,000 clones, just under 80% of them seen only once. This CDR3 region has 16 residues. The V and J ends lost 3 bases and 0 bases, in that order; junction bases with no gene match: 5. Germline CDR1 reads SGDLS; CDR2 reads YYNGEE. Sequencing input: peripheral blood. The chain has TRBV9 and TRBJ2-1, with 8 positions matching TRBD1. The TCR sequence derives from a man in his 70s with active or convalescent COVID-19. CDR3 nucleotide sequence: TGTGCCAGCAGCGGGGGACAGGCGAGCTCCTACAATGAGCAGTTCTTC. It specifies CASSGGQASSYNEQFF.